This TCR beta chain emerged from a study of T cell responses to AZD1222 COVID-19 vaccine. In the study overall: Doses given second, at about 4 or about 12 weeks, were pooled.

Note on this clone: Other nucleotide sequences in the sample specify the same CDR3.

Trimming removed 0 bases from V and 4 bases from J, with 10 bases in between. Germline values: CDR1 SGHAT, CDR2 FQNNGV. The CDR3 spans 14 residues. Assay: immunoSEQ multiplex PCR; the TCRdb copy retains only in-frame clones and omits some. This sample has more than 250,000 clones; approximately 93% occur once, and the top ten carry around 0.5%. The rearrangement uses TRBV11-2 and TRBJ2-7; D possibly corresponds to TRBD1 (6 bases). Here the sequenced sample was peripheral blood, taken on day 0 of AZD1222 vaccination. The source of this sequence is an adult in good health. The CDR3 sequence is CASSLDRGSYEQYF. CDR3 in DNA: TGTGCCAGCAGCTTAGACAGGGGTTCATACGAGCAGTACTTC.